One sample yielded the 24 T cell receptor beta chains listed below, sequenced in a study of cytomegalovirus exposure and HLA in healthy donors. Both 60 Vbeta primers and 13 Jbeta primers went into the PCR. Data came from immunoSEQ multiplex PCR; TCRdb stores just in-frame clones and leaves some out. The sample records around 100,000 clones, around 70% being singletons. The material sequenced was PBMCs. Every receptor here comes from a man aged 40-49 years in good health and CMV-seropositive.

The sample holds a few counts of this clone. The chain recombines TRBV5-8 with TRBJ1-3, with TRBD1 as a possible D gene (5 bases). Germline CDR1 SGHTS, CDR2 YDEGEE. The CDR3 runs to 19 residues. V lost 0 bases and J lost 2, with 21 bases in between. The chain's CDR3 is CASSLDPTALGSTGNTIYF. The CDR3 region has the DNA TGTGCCAGCAGCTTGGACCCGACAGCGCTGGGATCAACTGGAAACACCATATATTTT.

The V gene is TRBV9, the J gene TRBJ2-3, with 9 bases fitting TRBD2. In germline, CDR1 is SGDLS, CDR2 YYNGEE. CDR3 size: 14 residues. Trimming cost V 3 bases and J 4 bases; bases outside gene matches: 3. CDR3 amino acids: CASSGREGPDTQYF. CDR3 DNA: TGTGCCAGCAGCGGGCGGGAGGGACCAGATACGCAGTATTTT.

This CDR3 is CASSVVSGSSGELFF. Here the CDR3 DNA reads TGTGCCAGCAGTGTCGTTAGCGGGAGTTCCGGGGAGCTGTTTTTT. The genes are TRBV6-5 and TRBJ2-2; 9 nucleotides match TRBD2. Germline V lookup: CDR1 MNHEY, CDR2 SVGAGI. J lost 6 bases, V lost 5 bases, and 7 bases had no gene match. CDR3 length: 15 amino acids.

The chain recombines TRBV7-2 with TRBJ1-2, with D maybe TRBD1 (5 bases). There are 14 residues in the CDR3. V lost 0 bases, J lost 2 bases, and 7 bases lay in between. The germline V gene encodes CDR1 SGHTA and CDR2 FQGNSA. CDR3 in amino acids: CASSLAGGNYGYTF. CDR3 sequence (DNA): TGTGCCAGCAGCTTAGCGGGGGGGAACTATGGCTACACCTTC.

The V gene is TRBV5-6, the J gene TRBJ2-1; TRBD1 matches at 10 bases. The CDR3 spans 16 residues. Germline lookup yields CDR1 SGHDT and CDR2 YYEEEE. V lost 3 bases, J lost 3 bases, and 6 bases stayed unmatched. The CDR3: CASSSSRDRGYNEQFF. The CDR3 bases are TGTGCCAGCAGCTCCTCCCGGGACAGGGGCTACAATGAGCAGTTCTTC.

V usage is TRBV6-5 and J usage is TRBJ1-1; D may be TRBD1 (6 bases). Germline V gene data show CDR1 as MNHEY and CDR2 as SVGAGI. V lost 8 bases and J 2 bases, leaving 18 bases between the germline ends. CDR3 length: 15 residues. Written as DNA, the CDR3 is TGTGCCAGCGTCGACCGGACAGTCCTAAACACTGAAGCTTTCTTT. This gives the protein CASVDRTVLNTEAFF.

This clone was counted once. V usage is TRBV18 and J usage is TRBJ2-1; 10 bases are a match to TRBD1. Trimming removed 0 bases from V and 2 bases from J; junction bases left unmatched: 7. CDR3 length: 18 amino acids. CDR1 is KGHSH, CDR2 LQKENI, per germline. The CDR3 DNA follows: TGTGCCAGCTCACCACCGAGGGGACAGGGGTCGACCTACAATGAGCAGTTCTTC. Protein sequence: CASSPPRGQGSTYNEQFF.

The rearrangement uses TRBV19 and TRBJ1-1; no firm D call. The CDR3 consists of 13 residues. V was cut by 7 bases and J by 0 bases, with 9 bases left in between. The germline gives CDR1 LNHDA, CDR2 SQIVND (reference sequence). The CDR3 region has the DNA TGTGCCAGTACCGATGCGGTGAACACTGAAGCTTTCTTT. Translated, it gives CASTDAVNTEAFF.

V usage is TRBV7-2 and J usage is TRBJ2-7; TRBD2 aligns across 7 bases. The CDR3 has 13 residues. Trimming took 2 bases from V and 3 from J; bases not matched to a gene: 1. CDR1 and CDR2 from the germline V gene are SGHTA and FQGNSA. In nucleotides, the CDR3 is TGTGCCAGCAGCTTAAGCGGGGACTACGAGCAGTACTTC. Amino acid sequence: CASSLSGDYEQYF.

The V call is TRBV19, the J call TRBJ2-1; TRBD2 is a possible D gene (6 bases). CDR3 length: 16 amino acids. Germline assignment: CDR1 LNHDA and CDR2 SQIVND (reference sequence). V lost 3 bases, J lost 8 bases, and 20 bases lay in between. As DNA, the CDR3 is TGTGCCAGTAGTATGGGGTGGGGGGAGATAAGCGATGAGCAGTTCTTC. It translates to CASSMGWGEISDEQFF.

The CDR3 reads CASSLEAAGGVWDTQYF. The CDR3, as DNA: TGCGCCAGCAGCTTGGAGGCGGCTGGGGGGGTTTGGGATACGCAGTATTTT. The chain recombines TRBV5-1 with TRBJ2-3; 7 bases are a match to TRBD2. The CDR3 runs 17 residues. J gave up 6 bases and V 0 bases, and 13 bases lay outside the gene matches. Germline V gene lookup returns CDR1 SGHRS and CDR2 YFSETQ.

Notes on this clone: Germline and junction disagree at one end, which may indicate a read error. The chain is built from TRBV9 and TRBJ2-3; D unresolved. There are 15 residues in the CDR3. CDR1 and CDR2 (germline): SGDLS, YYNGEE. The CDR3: CASRVGITKTRTQYF. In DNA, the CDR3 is TGTGCCAGCCGCGTAGGAATCACTAAGACGCGGACGCAGTATTTT.

In nucleotides, the CDR3 is TGCGCCAGCAGCTTACTCCAGGGTCAAGAGACCCAGTACTTC. This encodes CASSLLQGQETQYF. The rearrangement links TRBV5-1 to TRBJ2-5; a possible D gene is TRBD1 (5 bases). This CDR3 region has 14 residues. The V gene's germline CDR1 is SGHRS and CDR2 YFSETQ. V lost 2 bases and J lost 2, with 10 bases in between.

DNA for the CDR3: TGTGCCAGCAGTGAGGTAGGGGACGAGCAGTACTTC. This translates into CASSEVGDEQYF. The J gene is TRBJ2-7, the V gene TRBV6-1, with a tentative D call TRBD1 (5 bases). CDR3 size: 12 residues. The V end lost 3 bases, the J end lost 5 bases, and 8 bases lay between the germline ends. Germline CDR1 and CDR2: MNHNS and SASEGT.

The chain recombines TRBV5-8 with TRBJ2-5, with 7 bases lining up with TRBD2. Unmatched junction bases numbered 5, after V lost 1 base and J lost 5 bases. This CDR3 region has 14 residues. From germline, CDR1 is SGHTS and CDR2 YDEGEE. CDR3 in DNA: TGTGCCAGCAGCTTGTACGGGAGGAATGAGACCCAGTACTTC. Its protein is CASSLYGRNETQYF.

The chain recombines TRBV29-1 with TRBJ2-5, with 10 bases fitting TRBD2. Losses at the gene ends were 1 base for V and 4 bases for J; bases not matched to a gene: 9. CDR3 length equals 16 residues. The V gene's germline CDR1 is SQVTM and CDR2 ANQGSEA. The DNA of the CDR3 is TGCAGCGTTGAAGGGGGTCGGAGCGGGAGGGTAGAGACCCAGTACTTC. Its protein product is CSVEGGRSGRVETQYF.

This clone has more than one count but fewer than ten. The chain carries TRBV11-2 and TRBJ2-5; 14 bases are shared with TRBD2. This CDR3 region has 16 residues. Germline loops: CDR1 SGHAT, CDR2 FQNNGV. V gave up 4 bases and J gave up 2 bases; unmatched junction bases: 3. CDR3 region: CASSSGLAGEQETQYF. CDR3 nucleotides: TGTGCCAGCAGCTCGGGACTAGCGGGGGAACAAGAGACCCAGTACTTC.

CDR3 nucleotides: TGTGCCAGCACTTCGCTAGGCTACGAGCAGTACTTC. Amino acids: CASTSLGYEQYF. This chain uses TRBV7-8 with TRBJ2-7, with D unclear. The V gene's germline CDR1 is SGHVS and CDR2 FQNEAQ. The length of the CDR3 is 12 residues. V lost 7 bases and J lost 3, with 10 bases in between.

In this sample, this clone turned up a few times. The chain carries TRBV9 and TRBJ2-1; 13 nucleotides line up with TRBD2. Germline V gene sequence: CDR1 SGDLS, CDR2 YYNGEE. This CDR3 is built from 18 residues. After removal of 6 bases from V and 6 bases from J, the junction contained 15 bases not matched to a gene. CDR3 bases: TGTGCCAGCAAGGGTACTAGCGGGAGGGCCGTCAATCCCAATGAGCAGTTCTTC. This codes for CASKGTSGRAVNPNEQFF.

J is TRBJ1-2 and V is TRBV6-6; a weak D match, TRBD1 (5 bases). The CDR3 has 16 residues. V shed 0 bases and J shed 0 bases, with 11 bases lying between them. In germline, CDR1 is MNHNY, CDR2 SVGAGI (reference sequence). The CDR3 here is CASSYSRAGTNYGYTF. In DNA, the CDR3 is TGTGCCAGCAGTTACTCGAGAGCAGGGACTAACTATGGCTACACCTTC.

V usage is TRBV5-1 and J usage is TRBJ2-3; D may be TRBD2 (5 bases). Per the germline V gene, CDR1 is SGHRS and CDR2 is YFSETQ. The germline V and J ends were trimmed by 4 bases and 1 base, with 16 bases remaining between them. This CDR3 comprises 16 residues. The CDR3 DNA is TGCGCCAGCAGCCCGTTAGCGACTGAGGGCACAGATACGCAGTATTTT. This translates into CASSPLATEGTDTQYF.

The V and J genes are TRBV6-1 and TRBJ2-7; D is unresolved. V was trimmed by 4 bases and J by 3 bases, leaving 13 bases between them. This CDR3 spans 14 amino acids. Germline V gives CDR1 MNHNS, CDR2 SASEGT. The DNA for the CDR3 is TGTGCCAGCAGTGGGTCTAGATCCCTCTACGAGCAGTACGTC. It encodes CASSGSRSLYEQYV.

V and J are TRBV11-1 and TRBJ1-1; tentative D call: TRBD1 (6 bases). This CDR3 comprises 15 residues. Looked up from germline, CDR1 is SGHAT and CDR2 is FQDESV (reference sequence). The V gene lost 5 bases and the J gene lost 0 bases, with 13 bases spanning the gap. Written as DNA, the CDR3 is TGTGCCAGCAGCGCGTTTACAGGGATGAACACTGAAGCTTTCTTT. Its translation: CASSAFTGMNTEAFF.

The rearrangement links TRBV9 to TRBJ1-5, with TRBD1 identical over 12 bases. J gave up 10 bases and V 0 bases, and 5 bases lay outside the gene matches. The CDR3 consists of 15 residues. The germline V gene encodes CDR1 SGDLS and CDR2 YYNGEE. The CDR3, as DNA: TGTGCCAGCAGCGTAGGCGGGACAGGGGGCAGCCCCCAGCATTTT. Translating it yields CASSVGGTGGSPQHF.